These T cell receptor beta chains were read from a single sample in a study of cytomegalovirus exposure and HLA in healthy donors. TCRdb keeps only in-frame clones here, not all; method: immunoSEQ multiplex PCR. Of roughly 250,000 clones in the sample, almost 85% were seen once. Material: PBMCs. The receptors shown here come from a woman in her forties in good health and CMV-seropositive. Each CDR3 is given with its conserved first and last residue. A D gene is named only where the DNA matches it firmly. Clone size, where shown, is once, few, many, or a class for clones that have expanded.

>-|TRBV4-2|TRBJ1-6|TRBD1
TGTGCCAGCAGCCAAGGGGACAGCACGCGGTCACCCCTCCACTTT
CASSQGDSTRSPLHF
>-|TRBV5-6|TRBJ2-4|TRBD2
TGTGCCAGCAGCTGGGGGGTTCGAACTAGCGGGATTGACATTCAGTACTTC
CASSWGVRTSGIDIQYF
>-|TRBV6-4|TRBJ2-1|TRBD2
TGTGCCAGCAGGCGGAGATCCTTAGCGGGAGGCTCCTACAATGAGCAGTTCTTC
CASRRRSLAGGSYNEQFF
>-|TRBV19|TRBJ1-1|TRBD1
TGTGCCAGTAGAAGAGACAGGGAGAACACTGAAGCTTTCTTT
CASRRDRENTEAFF
>-|TRBV5-1|TRBJ2-3|TRBD2
TGCGCCAGCAGTACGCTAGCGGGGGGTGGAGATACGCAGTATTTT
CASSTLAGGGDTQYF
>-|TRBV19|TRBJ1-1|-
TGTGCCAGTACTAACAGGAACACTGAAGCTTTCTTT
CASTNRNTEAFF
>-|TRBV30|TRBJ1-6|TRBD1
TGTGCCTGGAGTCCGGGACAGGGTGGAAATTCACCCCTCCACTTT
CAWSPGQGGNSPLHF
>-|TRBV27|TRBJ2-2|-
TGTGCCAGCGTGGGTTCGGGCACCGGGGAGCTGTTTTTT
CASVGSGTGELFF
>-|TRBV4-1|TRBJ1-1|TRBD1
TGCGCCAGCAGCCAATGGTGGAGGGACAGGGAGGGCACTGAAGCTTTCTTT
CASSQWWRDREGTEAFF
>-|TRBV5-1|TRBJ1-2|TRBD1
TGCGCCAGCAGCCCGGGGACAGGGGCTAACTATGGCTACACCTTC
CASSPGTGANYGYTF
>few|TRBV5-1|TRBJ2-7|-
TGCGCCAGCACATTCGACGGGAGCTCCTACGAGCAGTACTTC
CASTFDGSSYEQYF
>-|TRBV27|TRBJ2-7|TRBD1
TGTGCCAGCAGTTACGACAGGGAAGGCCCCTACGAGCAGTACTTC
CASSYDREGPYEQYF
>-|TRBV28|TRBJ2-3|-
TGTGCCAGCAGTTTACCGGAGTGGGGGGACACAGATACGCAGTATTTT
CASSLPEWGDTDTQYF
>-|TRBV5-8|TRBJ2-5|-
TGTGCCAGCAGTTCCCCTAAGGGGCAGCAAGAGACCCAGTACTTC
CASSSPKGQQETQYF
>-|TRBV27|TRBJ2-1|TRBD2
TGTGCCACCAAGGTAGCGGGAGCTTACAATGAGCAGTTCTTC
CATKVAGAYNEQFF
>-|TRBV6-6|TRBJ2-1|TRBD2
TGTGCCAGCAAGGGGGCTAGCGGGGGAAATGAGCAGTTCTTC
CASKGASGGNEQFF
>-|TRBV7-9|TRBJ1-5|TRBD1
TGTGCCAGCAGCTCCCGGGACAGTAAAAATCAGCCCCAGCATTTT
CASSSRDSKNQPQHF
>once|TRBV19|TRBJ2-1|TRBD1
TGTGCCAGTAGCCTGGGACAGGGGGCGCGAATCAATGAGCAGTTCTTC
CASSLGQGARINEQFF
>-|TRBV6-5|TRBJ2-4|TRBD2
TGTGCCAGCAGTTCAAAAAACGCGGGAGGCACAAACATTCAGTACTTC
CASSSKNAGGTNIQYF
>once|TRBV4-3|TRBJ2-1|-
TGCGCCAGCAGCCAAGAACCAGGGAATAACAATGAGCAGTTCTTC
CASSQEPGNNNEQFF
>-|TRBV9|TRBJ2-5|TRBD1
TGTGCCAGCAGCGTTGACAGGGAAGAGACCCAGTACTTC
CASSVDREETQYF
>once|TRBV19|TRBJ2-6|TRBD1
TGTGCCAGTAGGGACAGGCTAGACTCTGGGGCCAACGTCCTGACTTTC
CASRDRLDSGANVLTF